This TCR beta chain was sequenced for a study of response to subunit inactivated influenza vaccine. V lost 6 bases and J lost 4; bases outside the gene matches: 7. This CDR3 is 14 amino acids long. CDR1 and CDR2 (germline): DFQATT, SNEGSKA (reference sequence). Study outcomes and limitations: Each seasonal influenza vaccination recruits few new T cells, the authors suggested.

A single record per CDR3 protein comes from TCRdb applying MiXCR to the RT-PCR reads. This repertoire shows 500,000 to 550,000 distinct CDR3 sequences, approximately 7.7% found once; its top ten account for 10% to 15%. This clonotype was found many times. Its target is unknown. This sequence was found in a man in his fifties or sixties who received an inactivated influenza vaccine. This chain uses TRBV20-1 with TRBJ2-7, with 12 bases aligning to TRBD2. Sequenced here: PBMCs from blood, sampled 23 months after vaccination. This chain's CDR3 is CSAMTSGRVYEQYF. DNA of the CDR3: TGCAGTGCCATGACTAGCGGGAGAGTTTACGAGCAGTACTTC.